The 26 T cell receptor beta chains given below trace back to one sample, sequenced in a study of early T cells in non-severe SARS-CoV-2 infection. TCRdb fed the 5' RACE reads into MiXCR, producing one record per CDR3 protein. This table holds about 83,000 distinct CDR3 sequences, more than 9% found once. Sequenced: whole blood. These receptors all stem from an adult who was a healthcare worker with PCR-confirmed SARS-CoV-2 infection or an uninfected control (not recorded which).

V is TRBV5-4 and J is TRBJ1-1, with a possible D match to TRBD1 (6 bases). V lost 3 bases to trimming and J lost 3 bases, with 12 bases between them. The CDR3 consists of 14 residues. The germline CDR1 and CDR2 sequences are SGHNT and YYREEE (reference sequence). In DNA form, the CDR3 reads TGTGCCAGCAGCTCGTTGGGGGGCTACACTGAAGCTTTCTTT. As protein: CASSSLGGYTEAFF.

This sequence joins TRBV7-8 and TRBJ2-7, with 8 bases fitting TRBD2. The germline CDR1 and CDR2 sequences are SGHVS and FQNEAQ. V shed 0 bases, J shed 2 bases, and the junction held 3 bases outside the gene matches. The CDR3 spans 15 residues. The CDR3 sequence: CASSLAHGGAYEQYF. As DNA, the CDR3 is TGTGCCAGCAGCTTAGCCCACGGGGGGGCCTACGAGCAGTACTTC.

This clonotype was detected only a few times. J is TRBJ2-7 and V is TRBV11-2, with D perhaps matching TRBD2 (6 bases). The CDR3 loop spans 15 amino acids. Germline V lookup: CDR1 SGHAT, CDR2 FQNNGV. V was trimmed by 1 base and J by 5 bases, leaving 15 bases between them. CDR3 in amino acids: CASSLGASVSHEQYF. CDR3 in DNA: TGTGCCAGCAGCTTAGGGGCTAGCGTGTCCCACGAGCAGTACTTC.

In this sample, this clonotype turned up a few times. The chain carries TRBV4-1 and TRBJ2-7, with 8 nucleotides matching TRBD2. The junction had 10 bases not matched to a gene; V was cut back by 5 bases and J by 4 bases. CDR1 and CDR2 (germline): MGHRA, YSYEKL. The CDR3 loop spans 15 amino acids. The DNA for the CDR3 is TGCGCCAGCAGCTTGGCTAGCGGGTTGGGGTACGAGCAGTACTTC. It yields the protein CASSLASGLGYEQYF.

In this sample, this clonotype turned up many times. This chain's CDR3 is CASSGTGWSYNEQFF. In nucleotides, the CDR3 is TGTGCCAGCAGCGGTACAGGGTGGTCCTACAATGAGCAGTTCTTC. V and J are TRBV7-6 and TRBJ2-1; weak D call: TRBD1 (6 bases). The CDR3 spans 15 residues. V lost 5 bases and J 1 base, leaving 12 bases between the germline ends. Germline CDR1 reads SGHVS; CDR2 reads FNYEAQ.

Ten or more counts support this clonotype. The J gene is TRBJ2-3, the V gene TRBV29-1; D not resolved. Trimming removed 6 bases from V and 2 bases from J, with 3 bases in between. This CDR3 region has 10 residues. CDR1 SQVTM and CDR2 ANQGSEA come from the germline V gene. CDR3 in amino acids: CSVDTDTQYF. CDR3 nucleotides: TGCAGCGTGGACACAGATACGCAGTATTTT.

This sequence joins TRBV7-3 and TRBJ2-5; D is perhaps TRBD1 (6 bases). This CDR3 is 14 amino acids long. Trimming cost V 5 bases and J 2 bases, with 12 bases left between them. CDR1 is SGHTA, CDR2 FQGTGA, per germline. The DNA of the CDR3 is TGTGCCAGCAGCGCCGACAGGTTACAAGAGACCCAGTACTTC. It codes for CASSADRLQETQYF.

This clonotype has at least ten counts. This sequence joins TRBV20-1 and TRBJ1-4; 11 nucleotides match TRBD1. The CDR3 sequence is 12 residues long. Per germline, CDR1 DFQATT and CDR2 SNEGSKA (reference sequence). The ends lost 3 bases at V and 11 bases at J; junction bases unmatched: 2. In DNA, the CDR3 is TGCAGTGCTAGTGGACAGGGGGCGAAACTGTTTTTT. Translated, it gives CSASGQGAKLFF.

V and J are TRBV18 and TRBJ2-1, with 7 nucleotides matching TRBD1. CDR3 length: 14 residues. Germline lookup yields CDR1 KGHSH and CDR2 LQKENI. V lost 5 bases to trimming and J lost 12 bases; unmatched junction nucleotides: 13. CDR3 nucleotide sequence: TGTGCCAGCTCATCTGGGACAGTCCTCTTGCGGCAGTTCTTC. The encoded protein is CASSSGTVLLRQFF.

This clonotype came up many times. CDR3 residues: CASSRDSPHQPQHF. The CDR3 nucleotides are TGTGCCAGCAGTCGTGACAGCCCCCATCAGCCCCAGCATTTT. V is TRBV27 and J is TRBJ1-5, with D perhaps matching TRBD1 (5 bases). Germline V gene data show CDR1 as MNHEY and CDR2 as SMNVEV (reference sequence). V was clipped by 5 bases and J by 5 bases, with 13 bases between them. The CDR3 is made up of 14 amino acids.

The chain combines TRBV9 with TRBJ2-3; D gene unclear. This CDR3 region has 13 residues. V was trimmed by 3 bases and J by 3 bases, leaving 8 bases between them. Looked up from germline, CDR1 is SGDLS and CDR2 is YYNGEE. The CDR3 nucleotides read TGTGCCAGCAGCGCGGACGTTACAGATACGCAGTATTTT. It specifies CASSADVTDTQYF.

This clonotype has a handful of counts. The rearrangement links TRBV24-1 to TRBJ2-5; TRBD1 agrees at 7 bases. V was pared by 1 base and J by 5 bases, with 3 bases of the junction left unmatched. The CDR3 has 14 residues. Germline V gene lookup returns CDR1 KGHDR and CDR2 SFDVKD. The CDR3 region is CATSDFRQGETQYF. Written as DNA, the CDR3 is TGTGCCACCAGTGATTTTCGACAGGGCGAGACCCAGTACTTC.

This clonotype showed up many times. The V call is TRBV6-5, the J call TRBJ1-5; 7 nucleotides match TRBD1. CDR1 and CDR2 from the germline V gene are MNHEY and SVGAGI. The CDR3 spans 14 residues. With 5 bases clipped from V and 7 bases from J, the junction kept 8 bases outside the gene matches. CDR3 loop: CASSPTGTGQPQHF. The CDR3 nucleotides read TGTGCCAGCAGTCCGACAGGGACTGGCCAGCCCCAGCATTTT.

This clonotype was detected ten times or more. The chain uses TRBV16 and TRBJ2-3; D is perhaps TRBD2 (5 bases). Trimming left V 3 bases short and J 5 bases short, with 12 bases between. Per the germline V gene, CDR1 is KGHSY and CDR2 is FQNENV. The CDR3 length is 14 residues. CDR3 protein: CASSHFPGEDTQYF. The CDR3 DNA follows: TGTGCCAGCAGCCACTTCCCCGGGGAAGATACGCAGTATTTT.

This clonotype has a count of ten or more. The gene calls are TRBV20-1 and TRBJ1-5; 8 bases map to TRBD1. V dropped 3 bases and J dropped 1; count of bases not matched to a gene: 8. This CDR3 has 16 amino acids. The germline V gene has CDR1 DFQATT and CDR2 SNEGSKA (reference sequence). The CDR3 region is CSASYRGRSSNQPQHF. DNA for the CDR3: TGCAGTGCTAGCTACAGGGGGAGATCGAGCAATCAGCCCCAGCATTTT.

This clonotype was counted ten times or more. The junction does not match germline at one end; this may be a read error. The chain combines TRBV10-3 with TRBJ2-1; D is unresolved. This CDR3 has 12 amino acids. Per germline, CDR1 ENHRY and CDR2 SYGVKD. CDR3 nucleotides: TGTGCCATCAGTGAGTCTGTCACCGGAAGAATCTTC. Its protein product is CAISESVTGRIF.

This clonotype was counted many times. The DNA of the CDR3 is TGTGCCAGCTCACGCGCAGCGGGAGAAATCCTAATCAATGAGCAGTTCTTC. This codes for CASSRAAGEILINEQFF. The chain links TRBV18 to TRBJ2-1, with 8 bases aligning to TRBD2. Germline CDR1 reads KGHSH; CDR2 reads LQKENI. V lost 4 bases to trimming and J lost 6 bases; unmatched junction nucleotides: 14. The CDR3 is 17 residues long. The full variable domain, its missing parts supplied by reference TRBV18 and TRBJ2-1, is NAGVMQNPRHLVRRRGQEARLRCSPMKGHSHVYWYRQLPEEGLKFMVYLQKENIIDESGMPKERFSAEFPKEGPSILRIQQVVRGDSAAYFCASSRAAGEILINEQFFGPGTRLTVL.

A few counts support this clonotype. The rearrangement links TRBV5-1 to TRBJ2-7, with 8 bases that match TRBD2. The J segment lost 13 bases and the V segment lost 3 bases, leaving 15 bases of the junction unmatched. CDR1 is SGHRS and CDR2 is YFSETQ in the germline V gene. The CDR3 runs 14 residues. DNA for the CDR3: TGCGCCAGCAGCTCCACCACCTACAGCGGGGGCCCTTACTTC. This encodes CASSSTTYSGGPYF.

This clonotype has more than one count but fewer than ten. V is TRBV7-9 and J is TRBJ2-3; D may be TRBD2 (6 bases). Germline assignment: CDR1 SEHNR and CDR2 FQNEAQ (reference sequence). Between the trimmed V and J ends, which lost 6 bases and 0 bases, there was a span of 16 bases. This CDR3 contains 16 residues. CDR3 bases: TGTGCCAGCAGGCCACTCAGCGGGCGTAGCACAGATACGCAGTATTTT. Translated: CASRPLSGRSTDTQYF.

This clonotype has just a few counts. The chain uses TRBV20-1 and TRBJ2-1; maybe TRBD2 (6 bases). The germline V gene has CDR1 DFQATT and CDR2 SNEGSKA (reference sequence). Between the trimmed V and J ends, which lost 2 bases and 7 bases, there was a span of 21 bases. The CDR3 loop spans 16 amino acids. CDR3 sequence (DNA): TGCAGTGCTAGACATGTACCCTCCGGCGGGGTAAATGAGCAGTTCTTC. Its translation is CSARHVPSGGVNEQFF.

The chain couples TRBV29-1 to TRBJ2-7, with 10 bases identical to TRBD1. With V trimmed by 4 bases and J by 3 bases, 3 bases remained unmatched. The CDR3 contains 13 residues. CDR1 and CDR2 (germline): SQVTM, ANQGSEA. The DNA for the CDR3 is TGCAGCGTTGCCCGGGACAGGGGCTACGAGCAGTACTTC. Residues: CSVARDRGYEQYF.

This clonotype came up many times. The J gene is TRBJ2-1, the V gene TRBV6-2 or TRBV6-3, with 7 nucleotides matching TRBD2. V shed 0 bases and J 7 bases; nucleotides not matched to a gene: 9. Germline lookup yields CDR1 MNHEY and CDR2 SVGEGT. This CDR3 contains 16 residues. This chain's CDR3 is CASSYSGGRYVNEQFF. CDR3 in DNA: TGTGCCAGCAGTTACTCCGGCGGGAGATACGTAAATGAGCAGTTCTTC.

Many counts were recorded for this clonotype. The chain combines TRBV4-2 with TRBJ2-1; D possibly corresponds to TRBD1 (6 bases). Trimming took off 3 bases at V and 5 bases at J, with 14 bases between the two ends. The length of the CDR3 is 15 residues. Germline loops: CDR1 LGHNA, CDR2 YNFKEQ. CDR3 sequence (DNA): TGTGCCAGCAGCCATCTTCAGGGGATCAACAATGAGCAGTTCTTC. Protein product: CASSHLQGINNEQFF.

This clonotype was recorded at least ten times. The rearrangement uses TRBV6-6 and TRBJ1-6; 8 bases line up with TRBD1. The J segment lost 7 bases and the V segment lost 5 bases, leaving 10 bases of the junction unmatched. The length of the CDR3 is 16 residues. Germline CDR1 reads MNHNY; CDR2 reads SVGAGI (reference sequence). Here the CDR3 reads CASSQSRTGRNSPLHF. The CDR3 nucleotides are TGTGCCAGCAGTCAATCCCGGACAGGGAGGAATTCACCCCTCCACTTT.

This clonotype was found many times. This chain connects TRBV11-2 to TRBJ1-6; D is uncertain. The CDR3 runs to 12 residues. Between the trimmed V and J ends, which lost 1 base and 10 bases, there was a span of 5 bases. Germline CDR1 reads SGHAT; CDR2 reads FQNNGV. The CDR3 DNA follows: TGTGCCAGCAGCTTAGTAAGCTCACCCCTCCACTTT. Translation: CASSLVSSPLHF.

This clonotype was seen a few times. The chain recombines TRBV29-1 with TRBJ1-1; D is uncertain. This CDR3 region has 11 residues. Per the germline V gene, CDR1 is SQVTM and CDR2 is ANQGSEA. Trimming left V 0 bases short and J 6 bases short, with 5 bases between. Here the CDR3 reads CSVEERSEAFF. CDR3 bases: TGCAGCGTTGAAGAGCGTTCTGAAGCTTTCTTT.